This T cell receptor (beta chain) is drawn from a study of OX40 agonist ivuxolimab in advanced cancers. Assay: immunoSEQ multiplex PCR; the TCRdb copy retains only in-frame clones and omits some. The table records 65,000 to 75,000 clones, 85% to 90% of them present only once. As regards this clone: Its cognate antigen is unknown.

General study points: The study did not work out the antigen specificity of the expanded peripheral T cells.

Trimming cost V 3 bases and J 3 bases; bases outside gene matches: 1. Germline V lookup: CDR1 LGHNA, CDR2 YSLEER. CDR3 length: 15 residues. The gene calls are TRBV4-3 and TRBJ2-1, with 11 bases that match TRBD1. The source was CD4+ or CD8+ T cells sorted from blood, collected in a trial of the OX40 agonist ivuxolimab. The sequence came from an adult with an advanced solid tumor such as melanoma, head and neck, liver or kidney cancer. The chain's CDR3 is CASSHGTGGYNEQFF. CDR3 DNA sequence: TGCGCCAGCAGCCACGGGACAGGGGGCTACAATGAGCAGTTCTTC.